The present T cell receptor beta chain was sequenced within a study of blood T cell repertoires in COVID-19. Study at large: Spain, Italy and the United States supplied samples that represented acute and convalescent COVID-19. Sample material is recorded as cDNA or gDNA derived from T cells, B-cell-depleted T cells, or PBMCs.

Using immunoSEQ multiplex PCR, the repertoire was profiled, and TCRdb retains in-frame clones only, with some absent. The sample lists 200,000 to 300,000 clones, 80% to 90% seen once, with 4.2% in the top ten. Germline CDR1 and CDR2: SGHVS and FQNEAQ. CDR3 length: 14 residues. V trimming: 6 bases; J trimming: 7 bases; junction bases outside the gene matches: 5. Source material: peripheral blood. The receptor's source is a man aged 55 to 69 with acute or convalescent COVID-19. This chain joins TRBV7-8 and TRBJ2-1, with 11 bases identical to TRBD2. As DNA, the CDR3 is TGTGCCAGCAGTCTAGCGGGAGGAGGGAATGAGCAGTTCTTC. Translated: CASSLAGGGNEQFF. Complete variable domain (other parts from reference TRBV7-8 and TRBJ2-1): GAGVSQSPRYKVAKRGQDVALRCDPISGHVSLFWYQQALGQGPEFLTYFQNEAQLDKSGLPSDRFFAERPEGSVSTLKIQRTQQEDSAVYLCASSLAGGGNEQFFGPGTRLTVL.